The 7 T cell receptor beta chains given below trace back to one sample, sequenced in a study of shared clonotypes between healthy human individuals. Using immunoSEQ multiplex PCR, the repertoire was profiled, and TCRdb retains in-frame clones only, with some absent. The data hold 950,000 to 1,100,000 clones, with approximately 80% observed a single time. Sequencing was performed on memory CD4+ T cells from PBMCs. Subset: CD45RA-negative fraction. These receptors were taken from a man aged 18 to 29 in good health. Some clones in this sample may be carry-over from other donors' samples.

Remarks on this clone: Mismatch with germline at one junction end may stem from a read error. This chain links TRBV6-1 with TRBJ2-7; D may be TRBD2 (5 bases). CDR1 is MNHNS, CDR2 SASEGT, per germline. The CDR3 has 14 amino acids. The CDR3 reads CASNLAATSHEQYF. DNA of the CDR3: TGTGCCAGCAACCTAGCAGCGACCTCCCACGAGCAGTACTTC.

This clone has ten or more counts. The chain uses TRBV5-1 and TRBJ2-7; D might be TRBD1 (6 bases). This CDR3 comprises 15 residues. V dropped 4 bases and J dropped 3 bases, with 17 bases sitting between them. CDR1 SGHRS and CDR2 YFSETQ come from the germline V gene. CDR3 nucleotides: TGCGCCAGCAGCCTATCCTTTGACAGGATCTACGAGCAGTACTTC. This codes for CASSLSFDRIYEQYF.

The chain recombines TRBV5-8 with TRBJ1-2; D remains unclear. The germline V gene has CDR1 SGHTS and CDR2 YDEGEE. The V end lost 2 bases, the J end lost 4 bases, and 6 bases lay between the germline ends. The CDR3 totals 12 residues. The CDR3 coding sequence is TGTGCCAGCAGCTTCCCCGGCTATGGCTACACCTTC. Translation gives CASSFPGYGYTF.

V is TRBV5-4 and J is TRBJ2-3; the match to TRBD1 covers 10 bases. The germline V gene has CDR1 SGHNT and CDR2 YYREEE (reference sequence). J lost 5 bases, V lost 0 bases, and 6 bases had no gene match. This CDR3 region has 16 residues. The CDR3 sequence is CASSLGLGQGIDTQYF. The CDR3 DNA reads as TGTGCCAGCAGCTTGGGTCTGGGACAGGGGATAGATACGCAGTATTTT.

This clone was observed at least ten times. The V gene is TRBV6-6, the J gene TRBJ1-4, with D possibly TRBD1 on 6 matching bases. The CDR3 contains 12 residues. Germline CDR1 is MNHNY and CDR2 is SVGAGI (reference sequence). Trimming shortened V by 5 bases and J by 6 bases, and 7 bases separated the two germline ends. The CDR3 nucleotides read TGTGCCAGCAGTCGGGGGCATGAAAAACTGTTTTTT. This translates into CASSRGHEKLFF.

The table lists this clone with a few counts. The CDR3 region is CASSSRTGPFGTIYF. The CDR3, as DNA: TGTGCCAGCAGTAGCCGAACAGGGCCCTTCGGCACCATATATTTT. The chain combines TRBV6-6 with TRBJ1-3; possibly TRBD1 for D (6 bases). CDR3 length: 15 amino acids. The V gene lost 5 bases and the J gene lost 9 bases, with 20 bases spanning the gap. CDR1 is MNHNY and CDR2 is SVGAGI in the germline V gene (reference sequence).

This chain joins TRBV18 and TRBJ2-7; 7 bases align to TRBD2. CDR1 is KGHSH and CDR2 is LQKENI in the germline V gene. With 3 bases clipped from V and 7 bases from J, the junction kept 12 bases outside the gene matches. The CDR3 extends over 15 amino acids. The CDR3 coding sequence is TGTGCCAGCTCACCCGCCGGCGGATTGGGAGGGGAGCAGTACTTC. Its translation is CASSPAGGLGGEQYF.